One and the same sample provided the 28 T cell receptor beta chains below, sequenced in a study of cytomegalovirus exposure and HLA in healthy donors. PCR primers comprised 60 Vbeta and 13 Jbeta primers. Here immunoSEQ multiplex PCR was the method, and the copy in TCRdb shows in-frame clones only, minus some. The sample has approximately 110,000 clones; around three quarters are singletons. Sequencing was carried out using PBMCs. The source is a woman in her forties in good health and CMV-seropositive.

With regard to this clone: An end of the junction does not agree with germline; a read error may underlie this. Other DNA sequences of this sample code for an identical CDR3. The chain employs TRBV2 and TRBJ2-1, with D hard to call. Germline CDR1 and CDR2: SNHLY and FYNNEI. The length of the CDR3 is 11 residues. DNA of the CDR3: TGTGCTAGCAGTGTTCAGGATGAGCAGTTCTTC. It encodes CASSVQDEQFF.

The rearrangement uses TRBV4-2 and TRBJ2-7; the match to TRBD2 covers 7 bases. Germline V lookup: CDR1 LGHNA, CDR2 YNFKEQ. This CDR3 region has 13 residues. V trimming: 4 bases; J trimming: 2 bases; junction bases outside the gene matches: 2. CDR3 nucleotides: TGTGCCAGCAGCCGACTAGCTACCTACGAGCAGTACTTC. Translating it yields CASSRLATYEQYF.

This rearrangement joins TRBV29-1 to TRBJ2-2; 9 nucleotides match TRBD2. The CDR3 spans 14 residues. Germline CDR1 reads SQVTM; CDR2 reads ANQGSEA. After removal of 4 bases from V and 7 bases from J, the junction contained 7 bases not matched to a gene. CDR3 DNA: TGCAGCGTTGGGCCTAGCGGGAATGGCGGGGAGCTGTTTTTT. Protein sequence: CSVGPSGNGGELFF.

The CDR3 is CASSMVAGDNEQFF. DNA for the CDR3: TGTGCCAGCAGTATGGTAGCGGGGGACAATGAGCAGTTCTTC. This chain uses TRBV28 with TRBJ2-1; 9 positions agree with TRBD2. There are 14 residues in the CDR3. Per germline, CDR1 MDHEN and CDR2 SYDVKM. Trimming removed 5 bases from V and 5 bases from J; junction bases left unmatched: 4.

This rearrangement joins TRBV7-9 to TRBJ2-3; 12 nucleotides match TRBD2. There are 16 residues in the CDR3. CDR1 and CDR2 from the germline V gene are SEHNR and FQNEAQ (reference sequence). J was trimmed by 2 bases and V by 3 bases; bases with no gene match: 3. The CDR3 here is CASSFGTSGSTDTQYF. CDR3 sequence (DNA): TGTGCCAGCAGCTTTGGGACTAGCGGGTCCACAGATACGCAGTATTTT. The full variable domain, completed using reference TRBV7-9 and TRBJ2-3, is DTGVSQNPRHKITKRGQNVTFRCDPISEHNRLYWYRQTLGQGPEFLTYFQNEAQLEKSRLLSDRFSAERPKGSFSTLEIQRTEQGDSAMYLCASSFGTSGSTDTQYFGPGTRLTVL.

The V call is TRBV6-5, the J call TRBJ2-2, with 7 nucleotides matching TRBD2. CDR1 and CDR2 from the germline V gene are MNHEY and SVGAGI. V lost 5 bases to trimming and J lost 5 bases; unmatched junction nucleotides: 5. CDR3 length: 14 residues. The chain's CDR3 is CASSKTSRTGELFF. The CDR3 DNA reads as TGTGCCAGCAGTAAGACTAGCAGGACCGGGGAGCTGTTTTTT.

This chain uses TRBV29-1 with TRBJ2-3; D is ambiguous. Germline V gives CDR1 SQVTM, CDR2 ANQGSEA. V shed 4 bases and J shed 1 base, with 6 bases lying between them. The CDR3 runs to 12 residues. The CDR3 DNA is TGCAGCGTTGTCCGGGGCACAGATACGCAGTATTTT. Translated, it gives CSVVRGTDTQYF.

The chain combines TRBV4-1 with TRBJ2-5; no clear D gene. CDR1 and CDR2 (germline): MGHRA, YSYEKL. The V gene lost 8 bases and the J gene lost 2 bases, with 12 bases spanning the gap. CDR3 length: 13 residues. The CDR3 region is CASAKQIQETQYF. CDR3 bases: TGCGCCAGCGCTAAACAGATTCAAGAGACCCAGTACTTC.

The chain joins TRBV14 to TRBJ2-6, with D maybe TRBD2 (6 bases). CDR1 SGHDN and CDR2 FVKESK come from the germline V gene. The CDR3 consists of 16 residues. Trimming left V 4 bases short and J 2 bases short, with 12 bases between. The CDR3 nucleotides read TGTGCCAGCAGCCCAGAGTCGGGGGCTGGGGCCAACGTCCTGACTTTC. It yields the protein CASSPESGAGANVLTF.

A single count supports this clone. The chain carries TRBV6-5 and TRBJ2-4; TRBD1 matches 7 bases. Per germline, CDR1 MNHEY and CDR2 SVGAGI. This CDR3 has 15 residues. Trimming removed 6 bases from V and 5 bases from J; junction bases left unmatched: 10. CDR3: CASSPFIGGENIQYF. The CDR3 DNA follows: TGTGCCAGCAGCCCATTTATAGGGGGCGAAAACATTCAGTACTTC.

CDR3 nucleotide sequence: TGTGCCAGCATCCCCAATGCGGGTTCCTACGAGCAGTACTTC. It specifies CASIPNAGSYEQYF. The chain has TRBV5-6 and TRBJ2-7; TRBD2 is a possible D gene (5 bases). Germline V gene data show CDR1 as SGHDT and CDR2 as YYEEEE. The germline V and J ends were trimmed by 6 bases and 1 base, with 14 bases remaining between them. The CDR3 is made up of 14 amino acids.

The gene calls are TRBV19 and TRBJ2-3, with 7 bases that match TRBD2. CDR3 length: 18 residues. Trimming removed 9 bases from V and 4 bases from J; junction bases left unmatched: 22. From germline, CDR1 is LNHDA and CDR2 SQIVND (reference sequence). The CDR3 reads CASEGLRGGSRQSDTQYF. For the CDR3, the DNA is TGTGCCAGCGAGGGACTGAGGGGCGGGAGTAGGCAATCAGATACGCAGTATTTT. Full variable domain (remainder filled in from reference TRBV19 and TRBJ2-3): DGGITQSPKYLFRKEGQNVTLSCEQNLNHDAMYWYRQDPGQGLRLIYYSQIVNDFQKGDIAEGYSVSREKKESFPLTVTSAQKNPTAFYLCASEGLRGGSRQSDTQYFGPGTRLTVL.

V and J are TRBV4-1 and TRBJ2-7; D may be TRBD1 (6 bases). Looked up from germline, CDR1 is MGHRA and CDR2 is YSYEKL. This CDR3 is 14 amino acids long. V was pared by 5 bases and J by 8 bases, with 19 bases between. The CDR3 sequence is CASSLGQPWRKQYF. The CDR3 nucleotides are TGCGCCAGCAGCTTAGGACAGCCATGGAGGAAGCAGTACTTC.

The CDR3 coding sequence is TGTGCCAGCAGTGAAACGGGTAGCGGGAAGCGAGAGACCCAGTACTTC. It translates to CASSETGSGKRETQYF. The chain employs TRBV2 and TRBJ2-5; 8 bases map to TRBD2. Per the germline V gene, CDR1 is SNHLY and CDR2 is FYNNEI. The V segment lost 2 bases and the J segment 4 bases; nucleotides outside the gene matches: 9. This CDR3 contains 16 residues.

The chain recombines TRBV6-5 with TRBJ1-1, with TRBD1 as a possible D gene (5 bases). Trimming shortened V by 8 bases and J by 2 bases, and 15 bases separated the two germline ends. The length of the CDR3 is 14 residues. From germline, CDR1 is MNHEY and CDR2 SVGAGI. CDR3 loop: CASAVGGGNTEAFF. The CDR3 bases are TGTGCCAGCGCTGTTGGGGGGGGAAACACTGAAGCTTTCTTT.

This clone has a single count. The chain joins TRBV18 to TRBJ1-1, with 8 bases identical to TRBD1. The germline V gene has CDR1 KGHSH and CDR2 LQKENI. Germline trimming cut 4 bases from V and 1 base from J; bases unmatched to any gene: 5. There are 15 residues in the CDR3. The DNA for the CDR3 is TGTGCCAGCTCACTGACAGGGGCGTCGAACACTGAAGCTTTCTTT. This translates into CASSLTGASNTEAFF.

The J gene is TRBJ2-1, the V gene TRBV28; 13 bases map to TRBD2. V lost 6 bases and J lost 0; bases outside the gene matches: 17. Germline-derived CDR1 and CDR2 are MDHEN and SYDVKM. This CDR3 has 21 amino acids. CDR3 sequence (DNA): TGTGCCAGCAGCTTAAACAGGGGGCCTAGGACTAGCGGGAGCTCCTACAATGAGCAGTTCTTC. It specifies CASSLNRGPRTSGSSYNEQFF.

This clone appeared a few times. This rearrangement joins TRBV5-5 to TRBJ2-2; maybe TRBD1 (6 bases). This CDR3 has 15 residues. CDR1 is SGHKS, CDR2 YYEKEE, per germline (reference sequence). V dropped 4 bases and J dropped 4 bases, with 14 bases sitting between them. The CDR3 loop reads CASSDAGVGTGELFF. The CDR3, as DNA: TGTGCCAGCAGCGACGCAGGGGTGGGCACCGGGGAGCTGTTTTTT. Looking up the rest from reference TRBV5-5 and TRBJ2-2 gives the full variable domain: DAGVTQSPTHLIKTRGQQVTLRCSPISGHKSVSWYQQVLGQGPQFIFQYYEKEERGRGNFPDRFSARQFPNYSSELNVNALLLGDSALYLCASSDAGVGTGELFFGEGSRLTVL.

This clone turned up a few times. This sequence joins TRBV6-5 and TRBJ1-3; the D gene is possibly TRBD1 (5 bases). CDR1 and CDR2 (germline): MNHEY, SVGAGI. The CDR3 length is 14 residues. V was shortened by 2 bases and J by 7 bases, with 12 bases between the two germline ends. CDR3 loop: CASSYGQGGNTIYF. CDR3 DNA: TGTGCCAGCAGTTACGGCCAGGGTGGGAACACCATATATTTT.

The chain uses TRBV2 and TRBJ1-6, with D uncertain. The ends were cut back, 1 base at V and 9 bases at J, with 7 bases in the middle. The germline gives CDR1 SNHLY, CDR2 FYNNEI. The CDR3 is 13 amino acids. In DNA form, the CDR3 reads TGTGCCAGCAGTGAAGGGGAGGGTTCACCCCTCCACTTT. Protein product: CASSEGEGSPLHF.

This sequence joins TRBV28 and TRBJ1-4, with D perhaps TRBD1 (6 bases). Trimming stripped 4 bases from V and 1 base from J, with 7 bases between. The CDR3 spans 14 residues. Germline V gives CDR1 MDHEN, CDR2 SYDVKM. CDR3 sequence: CASSWTVTNEKLFF. DNA of the CDR3: TGTGCCAGCAGTTGGACAGTAACTAATGAAAAACTGTTTTTT.

The chain combines TRBV6-4 with TRBJ1-4, with D perhaps TRBD1 (5 bases). From germline, CDR1 is MRHNA and CDR2 SNTAGT. The CDR3 totals 12 residues. V was pared by 9 bases and J by 3 bases, with 8 bases between. The CDR3 nucleotides read TGTGCCAGGGGGCAGGCTAATGAAAAACTGTTTTTT. This translates into CARGQANEKLFF.

The chain couples TRBV5-8 to TRBJ1-5, with D possibly matching TRBD1 (5 bases). V was shortened by 0 bases and J by 0 bases, with 7 bases between the two germline ends. CDR3 size: 15 residues. The germline V gene encodes CDR1 SGHTS and CDR2 YDEGEE. CDR3 in amino acids: CASSLETVSNQPQHF. CDR3 coding DNA: TGTGCCAGCAGCTTGGAGACAGTTAGCAATCAGCCCCAGCATTTT.

This chain uses TRBV6-5 with TRBJ1-1; D call uncertain. The CDR3 runs to 13 residues. CDR1 is MNHEY, CDR2 SVGAGI, per germline. Trimming took 7 bases from V and 1 from J, leaving 10 bases between them. The CDR3 protein is CASMGGSNTEAFF. The CDR3 bases are TGTGCCAGCATGGGAGGGTCGAACACTGAAGCTTTCTTT.

This clone turned up a few times. V usage is TRBV7-9 and J usage is TRBJ1-1, with 7 positions matching TRBD1. The germline CDR1 and CDR2 sequences are SEHNR and FQNEAQ (reference sequence). Losses at the gene ends were 4 bases for V and 5 bases for J; bases not matched to a gene: 1. This CDR3 is 12 amino acids long. DNA of the CDR3: TGTGCCAGCAGCTACAGGGGAACTGAAGCTTTCTTT. Amino acid sequence: CASSYRGTEAFF. Using reference TRBV7-9 and TRBJ1-1 for the parts outside the CDR3, the full variable domain is DTGVSQNPRHKITKRGQNVTFRCDPISEHNRLYWYRQTLGQGPEFLTYFQNEAQLEKSRLLSDRFSAERPKGSFSTLEIQRTEQGDSAMYLCASSYRGTEAFFGQGTRLTVV.

To note about this clone: The sample contains more than one DNA sequence encoding this CDR3. The rearrangement uses TRBV30 and TRBJ1-2; no clear D. The CDR3 sequence is 12 residues long. From germline, CDR1 is GTSNPN and CDR2 SVGIG (reference sequence). V was pared by 0 bases and J by 5 bases, with 7 bases between. The CDR3 region is CAWSVQVYGYTF. DNA of the CDR3: TGTGCCTGGAGTGTCCAGGTATATGGCTACACCTTC. The complete variable domain, with remaining parts taken from reference TRBV30 and TRBJ1-2, reads SQTIHQWPATLVQPVGSPLSLECTVEGTSNPNLYWYRQAAGRGLQLLFYSVGIGQISSEVPQNLSASRPQDRQFILSSKKLLLSDSGFYLCAWSVQVYGYTFGSGTRLTVV.

This chain connects TRBV18 to TRBJ2-1, with 8 bases aligning to TRBD2. The CDR3 totals 14 residues. After removal of 8 bases from V and 4 bases from J, the junction contained 7 bases not matched to a gene. Per germline, CDR1 KGHSH and CDR2 LQKENI. CDR3 amino acids: CASQGTRGYNEQFF. The CDR3 DNA follows: TGTGCCAGCCAAGGGACTAGAGGGTACAATGAGCAGTTCTTC.

This chain links TRBV11-2 with TRBJ1-3; D is uncertain. V was clipped by 6 bases and J by 3 bases, with 12 bases between them. CDR1 is SGHAT, CDR2 FQNNGV, per germline. The CDR3 sequence is 14 residues long. CDR3 DNA sequence: TGTGCCAGCAGGAGGAGGTTGCTTGGAAACACCATATATTTT. Translated, it gives CASRRRLLGNTIYF.